This TCR beta chain was observed in a study of cytomegalovirus exposure and HLA in healthy donors. Broader study findings: In vitro checks showed that a few CMV-associated chains really do target CMV antigens. The tendency of first-cohort TCR clusters to co-occur in the roughly 130 validation repertoires emerged from a later analysis. Whilst most TCR sequences proved rare, a subset of public TCRs occurred across many donors.

This clone appeared once. Its specificity is unknown. From the roughly 110-subject validation cohort, which was separate from the roughly 670-subject first cohort, the donors were drawn. Clones were read by immunoSEQ multiplex PCR, and TCRdb kept only the in-frame ones, dropping some. There are approximately 100,000 clones in the sample; approximately 95% occur only once, and about 1.1% lies in the top ten. The CDR3 extends over 19 amino acids. The V gene's germline CDR1 is SGHRS and CDR2 YFSETQ. J lost 4 bases, V lost 0 bases, and 16 bases had no gene match. The source material was PBMCs. V gene TRBV5-1 combines with J gene TRBJ2-1, with 7 bases identical to TRBD1. This TCR was sampled from a woman in her thirties in good health and CMV-seropositive. CDR3 sequence: CASSLVTPGGRSRYNEQFF. The CDR3 nucleotides are TGCGCCAGCAGCTTGGTTACCCCAGGGGGTAGGAGTCGATACAATGAGCAGTTCTTC. Supplemented by reference TRBV5-1 and TRBJ2-1, the full variable domain reads KAGVTQTPRYLIKTRGQQVTLSCSPISGHRSVSWYQQTPGQGLQFLFEYFSETQRNKGNFPGRFSGRQFSNSRSEMNVSTLELGDSALYLCASSLVTPGGRSRYNEQFFGPGTRLTVL.